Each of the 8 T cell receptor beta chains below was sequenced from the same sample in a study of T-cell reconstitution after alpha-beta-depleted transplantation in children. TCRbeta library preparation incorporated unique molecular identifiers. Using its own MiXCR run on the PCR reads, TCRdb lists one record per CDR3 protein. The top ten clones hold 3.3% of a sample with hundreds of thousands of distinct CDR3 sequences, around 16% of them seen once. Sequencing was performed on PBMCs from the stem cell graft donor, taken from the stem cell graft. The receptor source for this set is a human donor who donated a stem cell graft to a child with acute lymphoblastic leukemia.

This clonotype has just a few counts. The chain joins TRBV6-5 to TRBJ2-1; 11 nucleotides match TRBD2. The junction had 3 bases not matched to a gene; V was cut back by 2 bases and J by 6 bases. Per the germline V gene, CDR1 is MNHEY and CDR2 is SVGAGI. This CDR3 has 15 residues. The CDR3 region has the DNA TGTGCCAGCAGTTACGGGACTAGCGGCCTCAATGAGCAGTTCTTC. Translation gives CASSYGTSGLNEQFF.

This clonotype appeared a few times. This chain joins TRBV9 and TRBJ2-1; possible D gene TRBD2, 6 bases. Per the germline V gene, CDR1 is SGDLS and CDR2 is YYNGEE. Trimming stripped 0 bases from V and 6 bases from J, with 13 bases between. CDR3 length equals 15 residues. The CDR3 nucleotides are TGTGCCAGCAGCGTAGTAACGGGAGTTACCAATGAGCAGTTCTTC. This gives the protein CASSVVTGVTNEQFF.

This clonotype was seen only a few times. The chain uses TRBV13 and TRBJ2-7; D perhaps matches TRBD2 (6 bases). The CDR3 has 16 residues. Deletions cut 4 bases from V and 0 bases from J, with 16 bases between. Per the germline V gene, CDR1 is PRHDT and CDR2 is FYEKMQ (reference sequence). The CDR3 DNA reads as TGTGCCAGCAGCTGGTATACCGGGGGAAGCTCCTACGAGCAGTACTTC. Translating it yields CASSWYTGGSSYEQYF.

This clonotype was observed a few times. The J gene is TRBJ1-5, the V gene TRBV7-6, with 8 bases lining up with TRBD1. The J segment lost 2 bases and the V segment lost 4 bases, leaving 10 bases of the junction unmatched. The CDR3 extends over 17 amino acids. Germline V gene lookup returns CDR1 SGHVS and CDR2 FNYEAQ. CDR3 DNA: TGTGCCAGCAGCTCGGGACAGGCGCCTTCGCGCAATCAGCCCCAGCATTTT. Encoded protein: CASSSGQAPSRNQPQHF.

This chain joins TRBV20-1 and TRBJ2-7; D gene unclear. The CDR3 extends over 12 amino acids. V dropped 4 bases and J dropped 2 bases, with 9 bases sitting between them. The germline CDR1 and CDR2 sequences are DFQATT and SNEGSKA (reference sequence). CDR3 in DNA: TGCAGTGCTAAAGCTAGGGCCTACGAGCAGTACTTC. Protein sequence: CSAKARAYEQYF.

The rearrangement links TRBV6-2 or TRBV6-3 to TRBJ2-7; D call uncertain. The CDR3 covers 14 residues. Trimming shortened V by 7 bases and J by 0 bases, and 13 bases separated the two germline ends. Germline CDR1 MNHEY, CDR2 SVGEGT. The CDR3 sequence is CASTPSDLSYEQYF. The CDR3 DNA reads TGTGCCAGCACTCCATCGGACCTCTCCTACGAGCAGTACTTC.

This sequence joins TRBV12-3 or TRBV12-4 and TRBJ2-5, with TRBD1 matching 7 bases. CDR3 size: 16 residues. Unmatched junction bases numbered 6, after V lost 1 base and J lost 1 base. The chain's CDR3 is CASSLGDSAPQETQYF. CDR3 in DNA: TGTGCCAGCAGTTTAGGGGACAGCGCACCCCAAGAGACCCAGTACTTC.

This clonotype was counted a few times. CDR3 amino acids: CASSFRDSSYEQYF. In DNA form, the CDR3 reads TGTGCCAGCAGCTTCCGGGACTCGTCCTACGAGCAGTACTTC. The chain links TRBV6-1 to TRBJ2-7; D is perhaps TRBD2 (6 bases). Germline-derived CDR1 and CDR2 are MNHNS and SASEGT. V lost 6 bases to trimming and J lost 1 base, with 13 bases between them. The CDR3 extends over 14 amino acids.